This T cell receptor (beta chain) is from a study of CD8 T cells in Susac syndrome. RNA was extracted with the RNeasy kit, and a quantity of roughly 0.5 to 1 ug was reverse transcribed using random hexamers. TCR beta CDR3 was amplified by immunoSEQ multiplex PCR. This amplification extended across 54 Vbeta and 13 Jbeta segments. Via MiXCR, TCRdb re-called the immunoSEQ multiplex PCR reads, giving one row per CDR3 protein. The sample consists of roughly 200,000 distinct CDR3 sequences, over 85% of them appearing once. High-throughput TCR beta sequencing covered peripheral CD8+ and CD4+ T cells. The authors negatively isolated CD8+ and CD4+ T cells and FACS-enriched TEMRA cells. Comments on this clonotype: The antigen is undetermined.

General observations from the study: The relatively small number of individuals in the TCR sequencing and HLA analysis was acknowledged by the study.

This CDR3 has 16 residues. Germline V gene sequence: CDR1 KGHSH, CDR2 LQKENI. V shed 3 bases and J 6 bases; nucleotides not matched to a gene: 6. This chain uses TRBV18 with TRBJ2-1; 12 bases are a match to TRBD2. Sequenced input: CD4+ T cells from PBMCs. This TCR came from a human donor in good health. The DNA of the CDR3 is TGTGCCAGCTCACCCCGACTAGCGGGAGTGGGCAATGAGCAGTTCTTC. Translated, it gives CASSPRLAGVGNEQFF. Together with reference TRBV18 and TRBJ2-1, the CDR3 gives the full variable domain: NAGVMQNPRHLVRRRGQEARLRCSPMKGHSHVYWYRQLPEEGLKFMVYLQKENIIDESGMPKERFSAEFPKEGPSILRIQQVVRGDSAAYFCASSPRLAGVGNEQFFGPGTRLTVL.